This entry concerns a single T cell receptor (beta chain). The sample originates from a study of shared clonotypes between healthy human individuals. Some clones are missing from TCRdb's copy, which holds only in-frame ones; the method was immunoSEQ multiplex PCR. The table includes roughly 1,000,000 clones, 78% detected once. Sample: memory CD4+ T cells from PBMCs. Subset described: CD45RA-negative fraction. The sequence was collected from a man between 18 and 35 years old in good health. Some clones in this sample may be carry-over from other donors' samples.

The CDR3 sequence is CASSQDREETQYF. DNA for the CDR3: TGCGCCAGCAGCCAAGACAGAGAAGAGACCCAGTACTTC. The genes are TRBV4-1 and TRBJ2-5; D call uncertain. Germline V gene sequence: CDR1 MGHRA, CDR2 YSYEKL. The CDR3 has 13 amino acids. Trimming cost V 0 bases and J 3 bases, with 5 bases left between them.